One and the same sample provided the 3 T cell receptor beta chains below, sequenced in a study of T cell changes during pregnancy in multiple sclerosis. Measured with immunoSEQ multiplex PCR; TCRdb has only the in-frame clones, and not every one. This table holds about 58,000 clones, about 90% found once. Sample: CD4+ T cells from peripheral blood mononuclear cells, taken after pregnancy. Every receptor here comes from a female donor in good health, enrolled as a control in a pregnancy study.

This clone showed up many times. This chain connects TRBV7-3 to TRBJ2-1; 7 positions match TRBD2. Trimming removed 1 base from V and 4 bases from J; junction bases left unmatched: 4. Germline values: CDR1 SGHTA, CDR2 FQGTGA. This CDR3 region has 15 residues. DNA for the CDR3: TGTGCCAGCAGCTTAAGTGGGGGGGATTACAATGAGCAGTTCTTC. It specifies CASSLSGGDYNEQFF.

V usage is TRBV7-2 and J usage is TRBJ2-5; 7 bases fit TRBD1. The end of the DNA fits TRBJ2-7 better, so the J call may be wrong. This CDR3 contains 15 residues. CDR1 is SGHTA, CDR2 FQGNSA, per germline. In DNA, the CDR3 is TGTGCCAGCAGCCCCACGACAGGGACGGCCTACGAGCAGTACTTC. It is translated as CASSPTTGTAYEQYF.

The sample holds one count of this clone. V gene TRBV7-9 combines with J gene TRBJ1-2; 9 bases match TRBD1. The J segment lost 4 bases and the V segment lost 6 bases, leaving 12 bases of the junction unmatched. CDR3 length: 16 amino acids. Germline V lookup: CDR1 SEHNR, CDR2 FQNEAQ (reference sequence). The CDR3 loop reads CASSVFRDRESYGYTF. The CDR3 nucleotides read TGTGCCAGCAGTGTCTTCCGGGACAGGGAGAGCTATGGCTACACCTTC. The full variable domain, rest sourced from reference TRBV7-9 and TRBJ1-2, is DTGVSQNPRHKITKRGQNVTFRCDPISEHNRLYWYRQTLGQGPEFLTYFQNEAQLEKSRLLSDRFSAERPKGSFSTLEIQRTEQGDSAMYLCASSVFRDRESYGYTFGSGTRLTVV.